These T cell receptor beta chains were read from a single sample in a study of T cells in Graves' hyperthyroidism and ophthalmopathy. Each CDR3 protein gets one entry after TCRdb re-called the multiplex PCR reads with MiXCR. The sample consists of 500,000 to 750,000 distinct CDR3 sequences, 12% to 15% of them appearing once. Sequencing was performed on blood. The receptors were gathered from a woman in her late teens or twenties with Graves' ophthalmopathy. Each CDR3 is given without its conserved first and last residue.

V: TRBV7-9; CDR3: ASSSDWSSYEQY
V: TRBV20-1; CDR3: SVAARSSTDTQY
V: TRBV6-4; CDR3: ASSDRAAPYNEQF
V: TRBV9; CDR3: ASSSRDTGGEAQY
V: TRBV19; CDR3: ASSMREHTQY
V: TRBV3-1; CDR3: ASSQDPSGGGIREF
V: TRBV6-1; CDR3: ASSPRTGGGKSYEQY
V: TRBV28; CDR3: ASSSAGLSTDTQY
V: TRBV5-1; CDR3: ASSRGIFNYGYT
V: TRBV29-1; CDR3: SVGTGEHWEQY
V: TRBV20-1; CDR3: SARATVLAGGPYERY
V: TRBV6-2/TRBV6-3; CDR3: ASSYGTANTEAF
V: TRBV19; CDR3: ATMGQFNQPQH
V: TRBV12-3/TRBV12-4; CDR3: ASSEELGTGGNEQY
V: TRBV4-2; CDR3: ATHRGTGRPINYGYT
V: TRBV9; CDR3: ASSLEGTRWSYNEQF
V: TRBV5-1; CDR3: ASSLTADSGNTIY
V: TRBV9; CDR3: ASSVPPGTGIEDTQY